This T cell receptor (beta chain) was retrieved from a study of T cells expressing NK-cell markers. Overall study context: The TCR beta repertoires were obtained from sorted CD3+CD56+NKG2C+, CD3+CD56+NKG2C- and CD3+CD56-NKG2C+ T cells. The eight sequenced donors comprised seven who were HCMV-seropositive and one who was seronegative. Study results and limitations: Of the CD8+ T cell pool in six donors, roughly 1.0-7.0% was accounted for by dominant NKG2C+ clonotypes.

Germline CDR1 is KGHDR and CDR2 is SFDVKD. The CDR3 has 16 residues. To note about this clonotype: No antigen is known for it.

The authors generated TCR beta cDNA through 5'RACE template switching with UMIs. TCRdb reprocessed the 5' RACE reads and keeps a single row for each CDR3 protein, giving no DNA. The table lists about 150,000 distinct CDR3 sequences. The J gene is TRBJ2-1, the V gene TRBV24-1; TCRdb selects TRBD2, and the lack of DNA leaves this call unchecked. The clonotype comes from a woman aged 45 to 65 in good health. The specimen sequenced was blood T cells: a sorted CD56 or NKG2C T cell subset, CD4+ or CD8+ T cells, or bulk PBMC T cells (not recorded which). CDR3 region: CATSDPRTSAHNEQFF.